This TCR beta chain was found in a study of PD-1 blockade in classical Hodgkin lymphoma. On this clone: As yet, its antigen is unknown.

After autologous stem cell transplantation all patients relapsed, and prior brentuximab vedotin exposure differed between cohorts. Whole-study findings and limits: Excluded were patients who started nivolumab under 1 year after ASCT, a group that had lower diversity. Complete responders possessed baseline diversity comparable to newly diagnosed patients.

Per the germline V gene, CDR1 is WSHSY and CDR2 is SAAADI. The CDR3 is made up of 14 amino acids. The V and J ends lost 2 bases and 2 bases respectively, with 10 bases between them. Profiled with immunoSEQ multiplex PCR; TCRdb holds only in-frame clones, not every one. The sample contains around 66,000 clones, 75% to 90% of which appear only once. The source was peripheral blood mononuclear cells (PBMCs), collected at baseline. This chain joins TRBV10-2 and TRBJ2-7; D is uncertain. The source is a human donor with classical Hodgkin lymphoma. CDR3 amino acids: CASSEPGRTYEQYF. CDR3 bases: TGCGCCAGCAGTGAGCCCGGCAGGACCTACGAGCAGTACTTC.